The following is a TCR beta chain sequence with its context. The target antigen is unknown. The germline V and J ends were trimmed by 3 bases and 1 base, with 13 bases remaining between them. This CDR3 region has 15 residues. Germline V gene data show CDR1 as LNHDA and CDR2 as SQIVND (reference sequence). The table came from immunoSEQ multiplex PCR; TCRdb's copy has only in-frame clones and leaves some out. The sample includes about 35,000 clones, approximately 71% seen only once; the top ten take around 1.9%. The data are from a study of STAT5B mutations in CD4+ large granular lymphocyte leukemia. General study findings and limits: Without putative leukemic clones, patient CD4-sorted repertoires remained more clonal than healthy CD4+ repertoires.

The sample consisted of CD4+ T cells from blood buffy coats. The chain recombines TRBV19 with TRBJ2-7; unclear D gene. The clonotype was recovered from a human donor in good health. CDR3 DNA: TGTGCCAGTAGTATGGAGTACGATGAGTCCTACGAGCAGTACTTC. Translated, it gives CASSMEYDESYEQYF.